The 14 T cell receptor beta chains below were found in one sample sequenced in a study of blood T cell repertoires in COVID-19. Profiled with immunoSEQ multiplex PCR; TCRdb holds only in-frame clones, not every one. The profile shows roughly 64,000 clones, around 80% of them singletons. The sample was peripheral blood. The receptors come from a man aged 55-75 years with COVID-19, enrolled during active disease.

J is TRBJ2-7 and V is TRBV21-1; whether TRBD2, the table's D call, matches the DNA was not checked. TRBV21-1 counts as a pseudogene. This CDR3 has 14 amino acids. CDR3 amino acids: CASSSQSPGLALHF. CDR3 nucleotides: TGTGCCAGCAGCTCTCAATCACCGGGACTAGCTCTGCACTTC.

V is TRBV6-5 and J is TRBJ2-7; the D gene is possibly TRBD1 (6 bases). V was cut by 2 bases and J by 5 bases, with 13 bases left in between. The CDR3 consists of 14 residues. The germline V gene encodes CDR1 MNHEY and CDR2 SVGAGI. The DNA of the CDR3 is TGTGCCAGCAGTTACCCGGCTGGGGGCCACGAGCAGTACTTC. Translating it yields CASSYPAGGHEQYF.

The V call is TRBV7-2, the J call TRBJ2-1; no clear D. The CDR3 extends over 15 amino acids. V was clipped by 1 base and J by 0 bases, with 7 bases between them. Per germline, CDR1 SGHTA and CDR2 FQGNSA. The CDR3: CASSLGGNSYNEQFF. The CDR3 DNA follows: TGTGCCAGCAGCTTAGGCGGTAACTCCTACAATGAGCAGTTCTTC.

The chain has TRBV5-6 and TRBJ2-5; D unclear. V was clipped by 4 bases and J by 5 bases, with 15 bases between them. This CDR3 comprises 14 residues. Per germline, CDR1 SGHDT and CDR2 YYEEEE. The CDR3 nucleotides are TGTGCCAGCAGCCCGAGGTGGCTGGTTGAGACCCAGTACTTC. Protein product: CASSPRWLVETQYF.

The V and J genes are TRBV19 and TRBJ1-1; D unresolved. Per germline, CDR1 LNHDA and CDR2 SQIVND (reference sequence). V shed 7 bases and J shed 4 bases, with 16 bases lying between them. The CDR3 runs to 14 residues. For the CDR3, the DNA is TGTGCCAGTATCGCCACCTCGCTTAGCACTGAAGCTTTCTTT. Its protein product is CASIATSLSTEAFF.

V gene TRBV3-1 (or the pseudogene TRBV3-2) combines with J gene TRBJ2-7, with 9 bases lining up with TRBD2. CDR3 length: 14 amino acids. Germline CDR1 and CDR2: LGHDT and YNNKEL (reference sequence). V lost 4 bases and J lost 3; bases outside the gene matches: 4. The CDR3 DNA sequence: TGTGCCAGCAGCCGCGGGGGGGCGGTCTACGAGCAGTACTTC. Amino acids: CASSRGGAVYEQYF.

The chain has TRBV5-1 and TRBJ1-2; D call uncertain. This CDR3 spans 14 amino acids. V lost 2 bases to trimming and J lost 8 bases, with 16 bases between them. Germline lookup yields CDR1 SGHRS and CDR2 YFSETQ. The CDR3 DNA is TGCGCCAGCAGCTTTTTGATTGATGAGGGCGGCTACACCTTC. Its translation is CASSFLIDEGGYTF.

The gene calls are TRBV19 and TRBJ2-3; 7 nucleotides match TRBD2. The germline CDR1 and CDR2 sequences are LNHDA and SQIVND (reference sequence). The trim removed 5 bases at V and 1 base at J, leaving 9 bases unmatched. The CDR3 runs 16 residues. CDR3 coding DNA: TGTGCCAGTAGTCCCCTGAGGCTAGCGGGCACAGATACGCAGTATTTT. Amino acid sequence: CASSPLRLAGTDTQYF.

V is TRBV3-1 (or the pseudogene TRBV3-2) and J is TRBJ2-1; D remains ambiguous. The CDR3 is made up of 12 amino acids. Germline lookup yields CDR1 LGHDT and CDR2 YNNKEL (reference sequence). Trimming cost V 4 bases and J 7 bases, with 8 bases left between them. CDR3 sequence: CASSPSVNEQFF. The CDR3 region has the DNA TGTGCCAGCAGCCCGAGCGTAAATGAGCAGTTCTTC.

The genes are TRBV4-1 and TRBJ2-3; D may be TRBD2 (5 bases). Germline CDR1 reads MGHRA; CDR2 reads YSYEKL. This CDR3 is built from 14 residues. The V and J ends lost 3 bases and 4 bases respectively, with 11 bases between them. The CDR3 here is CASSQQGLSDTQYF. The CDR3 bases are TGCGCCAGCAGCCAGCAAGGACTTTCAGATACGCAGTATTTT.

This chain links TRBV5-4 with TRBJ2-3, with 7 bases identical to TRBD1. Trimming removed 4 bases from V and 5 bases from J; junction bases left unmatched: 1. The CDR3 covers 12 residues. Germline CDR1 and CDR2: SGHNT and YYREEE (reference sequence). The CDR3 DNA sequence: TGTGCCAGCAGCCACAGGGGAGATACGCAGTATTTT. Its translation is CASSHRGDTQYF.

CDR3 protein: CASSQTGRDNEQFF. CDR3 nucleotide sequence: TGTGCCAGCTCACAGACAGGGAGAGACAATGAGCAGTTCTTC. The genes are TRBV18 and TRBJ2-1; 7 bases match TRBD1. The CDR3 contains 14 residues. The trim removed 4 bases at V and 5 bases at J, leaving 5 bases unmatched. Per the germline V gene, CDR1 is KGHSH and CDR2 is LQKENI.

The rearrangement uses TRBV10-1 and TRBJ2-5; TRBD1 might be the D (5 bases). Between the trimmed V and J ends, which lost 6 bases and 5 bases, there was a span of 13 bases. Germline CDR1 is WNHNN and CDR2 is SYGVQD (reference sequence). This CDR3 spans 13 amino acids. CDR3 sequence: CASSAGLGETQYF. In DNA, the CDR3 is TGCGCCAGCAGCGCAGGGCTGGGGGAGACCCAGTACTTC.

The J gene is TRBJ2-5, the V gene TRBV5-6; 7 bases agree with TRBD1. The CDR3 runs 14 residues. From germline, CDR1 is SGHDT and CDR2 YYEEEE. J lost 3 bases, V lost 2 bases, and 4 bases had no gene match. CDR3 nucleotides: TGTGCCAGCAGCTTCAGGGGGAATAAAGAGACCCAGTACTTC. Its protein is CASSFRGNKETQYF.